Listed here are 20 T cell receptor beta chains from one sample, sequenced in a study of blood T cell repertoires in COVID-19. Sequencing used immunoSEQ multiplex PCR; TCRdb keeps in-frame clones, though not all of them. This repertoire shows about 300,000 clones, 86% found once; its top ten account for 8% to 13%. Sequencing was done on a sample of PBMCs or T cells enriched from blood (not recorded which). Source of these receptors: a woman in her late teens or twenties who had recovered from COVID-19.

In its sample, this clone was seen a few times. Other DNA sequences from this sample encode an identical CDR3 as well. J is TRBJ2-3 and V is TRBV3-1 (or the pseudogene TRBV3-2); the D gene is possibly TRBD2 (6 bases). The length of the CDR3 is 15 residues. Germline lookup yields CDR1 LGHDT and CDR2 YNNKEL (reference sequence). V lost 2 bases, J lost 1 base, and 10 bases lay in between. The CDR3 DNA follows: TGTGCCAGCAGCCAAAATTCGGGAGGCACAGATACGCAGTATTTT. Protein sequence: CASSQNSGGTDTQYF.

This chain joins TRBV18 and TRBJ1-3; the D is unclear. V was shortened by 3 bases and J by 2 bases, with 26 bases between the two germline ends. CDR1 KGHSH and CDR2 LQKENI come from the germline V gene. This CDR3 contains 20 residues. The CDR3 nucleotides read TGTGCCAGCTCACCTCCTATTAACTTCGCCGGGATGCCGACTGGAAACACCATATATTTT. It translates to CASSPPINFAGMPTGNTIYF.

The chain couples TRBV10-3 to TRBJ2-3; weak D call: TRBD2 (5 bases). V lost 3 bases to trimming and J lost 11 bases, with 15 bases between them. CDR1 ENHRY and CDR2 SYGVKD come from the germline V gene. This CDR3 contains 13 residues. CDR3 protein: CAISDLASSWQYF. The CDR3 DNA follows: TGTGCCATCAGTGACCTAGCCAGCTCGTGGCAGTATTTT.

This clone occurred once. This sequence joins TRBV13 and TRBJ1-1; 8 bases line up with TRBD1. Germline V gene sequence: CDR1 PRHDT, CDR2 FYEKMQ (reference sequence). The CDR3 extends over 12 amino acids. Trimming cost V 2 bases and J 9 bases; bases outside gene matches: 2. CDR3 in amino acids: CASSLWTGKAFF. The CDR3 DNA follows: TGTGCCAGCAGCTTATGGACAGGGAAAGCTTTCTTT.

CDR3: CASSQMASGETQYF. CDR3 bases: TGTGCCAGCAGCCAGATGGCTAGCGGGGAGACCCAGTACTTC. The chain couples TRBV3-1 (or the pseudogene TRBV3-2) to TRBJ2-5, with TRBD2 identical over 8 bases. This CDR3 has 14 residues. CDR1 and CDR2 from the germline V gene are LGHDT and YNNKEL (reference sequence). Unmatched junction bases numbered 5, after V lost 3 bases and J lost 5 bases.

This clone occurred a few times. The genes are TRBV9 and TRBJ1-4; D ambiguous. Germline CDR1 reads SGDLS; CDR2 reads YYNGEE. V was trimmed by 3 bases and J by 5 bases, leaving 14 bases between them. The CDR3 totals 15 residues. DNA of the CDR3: TGTGCCAGCAGCGCGAGCCCAAACCAAAATGAAAAACTGTTTTTT. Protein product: CASSASPNQNEKLFF. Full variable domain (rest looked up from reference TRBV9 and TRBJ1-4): DSGVTQTPKHLITATGQRVTLRCSPRSGDLSVYWYQQSLDQGLQFLIQYYNGEERAKGNILERFSAQQFPDLHSELNLSSLELGDSALYFCASSASPNQNEKLFFGSGTQLSVL.

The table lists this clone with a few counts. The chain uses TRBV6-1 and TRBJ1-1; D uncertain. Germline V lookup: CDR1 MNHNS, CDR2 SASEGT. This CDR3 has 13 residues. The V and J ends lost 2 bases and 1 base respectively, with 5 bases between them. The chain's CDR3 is CASSENRNTEAFF. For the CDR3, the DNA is TGTGCCAGCAGTGAAAACAGGAACACTGAAGCTTTCTTT.

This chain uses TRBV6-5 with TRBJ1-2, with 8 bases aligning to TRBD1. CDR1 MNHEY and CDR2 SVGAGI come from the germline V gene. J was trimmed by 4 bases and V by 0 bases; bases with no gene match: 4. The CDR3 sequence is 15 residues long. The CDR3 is CASSYSSGTGYGYTF. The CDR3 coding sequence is TGTGCCAGCAGTTACTCCTCCGGGACAGGCTATGGCTACACCTTC.

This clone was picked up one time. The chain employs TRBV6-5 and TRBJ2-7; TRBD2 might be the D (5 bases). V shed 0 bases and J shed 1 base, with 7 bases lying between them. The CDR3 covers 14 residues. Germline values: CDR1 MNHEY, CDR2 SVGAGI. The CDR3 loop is CASSYSGESYEQYF. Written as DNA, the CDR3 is TGTGCCAGCAGTTACTCTGGGGAGTCCTACGAGCAGTACTTC.

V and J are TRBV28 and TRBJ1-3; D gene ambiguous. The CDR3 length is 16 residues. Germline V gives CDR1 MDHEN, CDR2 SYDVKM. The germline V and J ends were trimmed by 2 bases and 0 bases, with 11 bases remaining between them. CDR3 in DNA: TGTGCCAGCAGTTTAGGCACCCGTCTCTCTGGAAACACCATATATTTT. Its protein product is CASSLGTRLSGNTIYF.

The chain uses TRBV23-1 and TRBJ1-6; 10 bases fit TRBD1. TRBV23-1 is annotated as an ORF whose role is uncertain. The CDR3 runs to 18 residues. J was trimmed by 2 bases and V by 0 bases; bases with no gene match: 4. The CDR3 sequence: CASSQSPDRGPYNSPLHF. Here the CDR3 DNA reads TGCGCCAGCAGTCAATCACCCGACAGGGGGCCCTATAATTCACCCCTCCACTTT.

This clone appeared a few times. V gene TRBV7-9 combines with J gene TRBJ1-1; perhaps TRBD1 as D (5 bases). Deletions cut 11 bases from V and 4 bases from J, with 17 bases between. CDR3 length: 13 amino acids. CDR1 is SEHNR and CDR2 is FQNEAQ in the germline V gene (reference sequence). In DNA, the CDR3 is TGTGCCGTTAATGCGCAGGACACCACTGAAGCTTTCTTT. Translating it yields CAVNAQDTTEAFF. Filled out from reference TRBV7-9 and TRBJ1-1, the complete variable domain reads DTGVSQNPRHKITKRGQNVTFRCDPISEHNRLYWYRQTLGQGPEFLTYFQNEAQLEKSRLLSDRFSAERPKGSFSTLEIQRTEQGDSAMYLCAVNAQDTTEAFFGQGTRLTVV.

The CDR3 nucleotides are TGTGCCAGCTCACCCCCCGGCGGGTCCCTCAACTATGGCTACACCTTC. Protein product: CASSPPGGSLNYGYTF. V is TRBV18 and J is TRBJ1-2; no reliable D call. The V gene lost 3 bases and the J gene lost 2 bases, with 16 bases spanning the gap. Germline V gives CDR1 KGHSH, CDR2 LQKENI. There are 16 residues in the CDR3.

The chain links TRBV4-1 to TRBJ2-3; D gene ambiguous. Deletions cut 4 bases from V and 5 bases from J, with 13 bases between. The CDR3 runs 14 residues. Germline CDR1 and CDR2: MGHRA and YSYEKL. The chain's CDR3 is CASSRGESRDTQYF. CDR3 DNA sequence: TGCGCCAGCAGCCGCGGAGAGAGCCGAGATACGCAGTATTTT.

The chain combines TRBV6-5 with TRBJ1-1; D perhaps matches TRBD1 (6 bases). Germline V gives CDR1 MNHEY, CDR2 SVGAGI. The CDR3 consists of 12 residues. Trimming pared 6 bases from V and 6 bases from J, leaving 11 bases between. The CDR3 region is CASRQTGSEAFF. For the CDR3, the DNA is TGTGCCAGCAGACAAACAGGGTCTGAAGCTTTCTTT.

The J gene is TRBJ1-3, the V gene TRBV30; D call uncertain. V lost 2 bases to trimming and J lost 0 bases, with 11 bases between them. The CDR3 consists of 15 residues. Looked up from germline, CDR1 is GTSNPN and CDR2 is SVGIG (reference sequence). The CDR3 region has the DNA TGTGCCTGGAGTTCGGGAGGCCTCTCTGGAAACACCATATATTTT. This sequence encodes CAWSSGGLSGNTIYF.

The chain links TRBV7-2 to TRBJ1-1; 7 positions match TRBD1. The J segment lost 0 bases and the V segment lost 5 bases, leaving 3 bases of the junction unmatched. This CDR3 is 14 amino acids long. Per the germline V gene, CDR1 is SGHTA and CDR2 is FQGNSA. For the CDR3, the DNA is TGTGCCAGCAGCCTTACAGGGGTGAACACTGAAGCTTTCTTT. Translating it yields CASSLTGVNTEAFF.

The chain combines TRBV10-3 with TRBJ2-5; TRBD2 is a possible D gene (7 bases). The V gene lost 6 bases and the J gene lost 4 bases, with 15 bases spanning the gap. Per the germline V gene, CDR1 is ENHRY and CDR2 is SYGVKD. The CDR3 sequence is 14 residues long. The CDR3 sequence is CAIRRGGEGETQYF. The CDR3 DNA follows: TGTGCCATCAGGAGGGGGGGAGAGGGAGAGACCCAGTACTTC.

The DNA of the CDR3 is TGTGCCAGCAGGCTGGGGGCTGACTATGGCTACACCTTC. It encodes CASRLGADYGYTF. The chain carries TRBV6-5 and TRBJ1-2; the D gene is possibly TRBD1 (6 bases). V shed 6 bases and J shed 3 bases, with 11 bases lying between them. The CDR3 covers 13 residues. Germline-derived CDR1 and CDR2 are MNHEY and SVGAGI.

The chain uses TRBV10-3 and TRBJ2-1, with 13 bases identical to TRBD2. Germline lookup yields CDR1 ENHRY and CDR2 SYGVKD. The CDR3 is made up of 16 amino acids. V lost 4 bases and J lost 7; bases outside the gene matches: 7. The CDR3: CAISAKPGLAGNEQFF. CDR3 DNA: TGTGCCATCAGTGCTAAACCGGGACTAGCGGGGAATGAGCAGTTCTTC.